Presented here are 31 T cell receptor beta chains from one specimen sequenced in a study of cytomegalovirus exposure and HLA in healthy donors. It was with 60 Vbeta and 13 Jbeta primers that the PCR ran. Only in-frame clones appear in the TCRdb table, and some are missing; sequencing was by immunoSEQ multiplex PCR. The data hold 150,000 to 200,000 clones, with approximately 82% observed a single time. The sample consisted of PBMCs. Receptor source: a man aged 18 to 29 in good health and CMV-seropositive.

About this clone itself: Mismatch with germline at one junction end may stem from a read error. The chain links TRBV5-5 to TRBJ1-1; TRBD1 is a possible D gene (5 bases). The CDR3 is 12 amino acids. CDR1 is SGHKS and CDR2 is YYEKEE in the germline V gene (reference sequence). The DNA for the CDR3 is TGTGCCGGCAGCTTGGGGCCCCGCAAAGCTTTCTTT. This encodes CAGSLGPRKAFF.

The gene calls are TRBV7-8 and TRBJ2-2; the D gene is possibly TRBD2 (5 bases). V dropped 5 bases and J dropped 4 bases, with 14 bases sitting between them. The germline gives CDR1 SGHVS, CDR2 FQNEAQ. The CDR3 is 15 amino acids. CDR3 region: CASSISRTGTGELFF. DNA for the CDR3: TGTGCCAGCAGCATCAGCCGGACTGGCACCGGGGAGCTGTTTTTT.

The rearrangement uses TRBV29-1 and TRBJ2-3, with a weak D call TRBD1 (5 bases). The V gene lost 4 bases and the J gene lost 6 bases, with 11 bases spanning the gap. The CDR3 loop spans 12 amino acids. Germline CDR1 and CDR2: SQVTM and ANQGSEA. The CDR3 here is CSVGGRVDTQYF. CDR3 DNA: TGCAGCGTTGGGGGCAGGGTGGATACGCAGTATTTT.

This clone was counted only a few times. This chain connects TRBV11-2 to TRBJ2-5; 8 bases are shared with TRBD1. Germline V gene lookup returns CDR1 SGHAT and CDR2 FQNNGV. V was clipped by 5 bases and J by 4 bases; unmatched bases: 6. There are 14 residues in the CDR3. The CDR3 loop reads CASSRIDRGETQYF. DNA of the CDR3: TGTGCCAGCAGCCGAATCGACAGGGGAGAGACCCAGTACTTC.

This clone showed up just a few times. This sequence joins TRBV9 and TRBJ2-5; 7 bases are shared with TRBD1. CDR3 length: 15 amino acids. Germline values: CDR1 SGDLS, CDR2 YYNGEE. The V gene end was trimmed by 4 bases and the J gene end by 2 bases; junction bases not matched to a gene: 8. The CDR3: CASSPRGRGQETQYF. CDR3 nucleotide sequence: TGTGCCAGCAGCCCAAGGGGCAGGGGGCAAGAGACCCAGTACTTC.

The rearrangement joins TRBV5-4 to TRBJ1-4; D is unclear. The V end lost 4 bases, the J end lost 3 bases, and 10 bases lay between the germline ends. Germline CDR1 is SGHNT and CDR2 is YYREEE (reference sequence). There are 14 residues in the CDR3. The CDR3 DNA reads TGTGCCAGCAGCCGGGATGCGGCTAATGAAAAACTGTTTTTT. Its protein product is CASSRDAANEKLFF.

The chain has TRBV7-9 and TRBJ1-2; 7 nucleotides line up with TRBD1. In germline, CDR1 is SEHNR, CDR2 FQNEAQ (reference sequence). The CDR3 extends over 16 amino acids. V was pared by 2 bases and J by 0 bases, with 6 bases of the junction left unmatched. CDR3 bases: TGTGCCAGCAGCTTATATGTGGGGACAGCTAACTATGGCTACACCTTC. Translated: CASSLYVGTANYGYTF.

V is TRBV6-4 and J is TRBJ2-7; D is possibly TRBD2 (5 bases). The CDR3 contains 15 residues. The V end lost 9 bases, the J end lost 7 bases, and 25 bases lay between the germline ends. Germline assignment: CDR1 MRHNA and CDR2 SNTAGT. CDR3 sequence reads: CASPEVATKPCEQYF. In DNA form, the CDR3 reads TGTGCCAGTCCGGAGGTAGCCACCAAGCCGTGTGAGCAGTACTTC.

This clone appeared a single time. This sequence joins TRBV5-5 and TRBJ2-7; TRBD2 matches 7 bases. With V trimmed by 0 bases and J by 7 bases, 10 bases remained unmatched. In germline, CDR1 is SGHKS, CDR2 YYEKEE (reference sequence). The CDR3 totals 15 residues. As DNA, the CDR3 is TGTGCCAGCAGCTTGGGGGGAGGGCCCCTCGTGGAGCAGTACTTC. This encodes CASSLGGGPLVEQYF.

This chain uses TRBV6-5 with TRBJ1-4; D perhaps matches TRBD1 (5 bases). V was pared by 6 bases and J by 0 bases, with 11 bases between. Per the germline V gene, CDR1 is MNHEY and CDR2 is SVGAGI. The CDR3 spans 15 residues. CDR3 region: CASRRRQSTNEKLFF. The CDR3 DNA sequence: TGTGCCAGCAGACGTAGACAGTCAACTAATGAAAAACTGTTTTTT.

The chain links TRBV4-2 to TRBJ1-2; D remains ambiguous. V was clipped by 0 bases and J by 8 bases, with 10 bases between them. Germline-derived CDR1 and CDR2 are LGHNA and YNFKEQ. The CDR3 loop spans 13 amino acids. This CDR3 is CASSQDRRQGYTF. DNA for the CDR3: TGTGCCAGCAGCCAAGACAGGAGGCAGGGCTACACCTTC.

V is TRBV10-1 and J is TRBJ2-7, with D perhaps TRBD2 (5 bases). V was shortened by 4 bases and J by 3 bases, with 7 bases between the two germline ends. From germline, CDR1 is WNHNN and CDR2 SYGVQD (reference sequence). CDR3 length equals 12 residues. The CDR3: CASSVSDYEQYF. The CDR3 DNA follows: TGCGCCAGCAGTGTTAGCGACTACGAGCAGTACTTC.

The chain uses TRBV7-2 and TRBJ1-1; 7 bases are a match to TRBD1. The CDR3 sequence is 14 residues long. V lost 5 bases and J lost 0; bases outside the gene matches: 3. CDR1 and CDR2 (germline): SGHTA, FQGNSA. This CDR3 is CASSAGQLNTEAFF. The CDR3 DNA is TGTGCCAGCAGCGCGGGACAGTTGAACACTGAAGCTTTCTTT.

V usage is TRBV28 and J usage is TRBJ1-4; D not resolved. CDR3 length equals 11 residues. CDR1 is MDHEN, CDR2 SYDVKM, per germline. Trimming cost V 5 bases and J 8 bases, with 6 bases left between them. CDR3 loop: CASSPREKLFF. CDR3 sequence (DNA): TGTGCCAGCAGTCCCCGGGAAAAACTGTTTTTT.

CDR3 sequence (DNA): TGTGCCAGCTTAGGACTGAACATAAACTATGGCTACACCTTC. Translation: CASLGLNINYGYTF. This sequence joins TRBV2 and TRBJ1-2; D remains unclear. Germline assignment: CDR1 SNHLY and CDR2 FYNNEI. V dropped 8 bases and J dropped 2 bases, with 15 bases sitting between them. The CDR3 covers 14 residues.

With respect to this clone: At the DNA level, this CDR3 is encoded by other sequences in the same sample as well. CDR3 loop: CASRQGMNTEAFF. The CDR3 DNA is TGTGCCAGCAGGCAGGGAATGAACACTGAAGCTTTCTTT. J is TRBJ1-1 and V is TRBV28; D is possibly TRBD1 (5 bases). Germline V lookup: CDR1 MDHEN, CDR2 SYDVKM. The ends were cut back, 6 bases at V and 0 bases at J, with 8 bases in the middle. The CDR3 has 13 residues.

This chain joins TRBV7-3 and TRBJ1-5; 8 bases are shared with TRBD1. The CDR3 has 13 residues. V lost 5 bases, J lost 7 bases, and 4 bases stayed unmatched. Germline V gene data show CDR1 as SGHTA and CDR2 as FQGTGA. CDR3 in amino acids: CASSPDRAQPQHF. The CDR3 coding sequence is TGTGCCAGCAGCCCGGACAGGGCCCAGCCCCAGCATTTT.

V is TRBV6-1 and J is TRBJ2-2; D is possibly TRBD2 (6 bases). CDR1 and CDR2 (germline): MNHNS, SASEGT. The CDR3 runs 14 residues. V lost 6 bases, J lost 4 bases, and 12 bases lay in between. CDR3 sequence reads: CASRRREATGELFF. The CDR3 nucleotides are TGTGCCAGCAGACGGAGGGAGGCCACCGGGGAGCTGTTTTTT.

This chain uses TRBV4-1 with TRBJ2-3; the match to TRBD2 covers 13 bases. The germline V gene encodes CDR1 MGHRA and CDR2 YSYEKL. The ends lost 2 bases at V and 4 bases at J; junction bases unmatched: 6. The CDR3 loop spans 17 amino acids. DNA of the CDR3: TGCGCCAGCAGCCAACCAACTAGCGGGAGGGCCTCAGATACGCAGTATTTT. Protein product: CASSQPTSGRASDTQYF.

Here the CDR3 DNA reads TGTGCCAGCAGCTCCCCGGGGTTAGGTCAGCCCCAGCATTTT. This encodes CASSSPGLGQPQHF. The chain has TRBV27 and TRBJ1-5; D unresolved. The CDR3 sequence is 14 residues long. Per the germline V gene, CDR1 is MNHEY and CDR2 is SMNVEV (reference sequence). Between the trimmed V and J ends, which lost 6 bases and 6 bases, there was a span of 15 bases.

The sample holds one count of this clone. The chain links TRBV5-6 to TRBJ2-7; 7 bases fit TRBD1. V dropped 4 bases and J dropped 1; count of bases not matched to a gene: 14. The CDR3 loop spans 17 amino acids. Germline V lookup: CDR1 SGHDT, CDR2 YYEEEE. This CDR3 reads CASSIDGTATPSYEQYF. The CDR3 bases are TGTGCCAGCAGCATCGACGGGACAGCTACGCCATCCTACGAGCAGTACTTC.

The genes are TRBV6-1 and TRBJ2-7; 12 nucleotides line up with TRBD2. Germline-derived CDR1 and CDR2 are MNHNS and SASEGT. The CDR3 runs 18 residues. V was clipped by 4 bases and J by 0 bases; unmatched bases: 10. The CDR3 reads CASSGSFGLAGSSYEQYF. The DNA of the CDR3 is TGTGCCAGCAGTGGCTCATTCGGACTAGCGGGAAGCTCCTACGAGCAGTACTTC.

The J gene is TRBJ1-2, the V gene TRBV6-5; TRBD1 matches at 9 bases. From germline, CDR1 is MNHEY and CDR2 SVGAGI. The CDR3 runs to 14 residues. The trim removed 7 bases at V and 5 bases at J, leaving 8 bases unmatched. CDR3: CASTHQTGGYGYTF. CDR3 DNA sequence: TGTGCCAGCACCCACCAGACAGGGGGTTATGGCTACACCTTC.

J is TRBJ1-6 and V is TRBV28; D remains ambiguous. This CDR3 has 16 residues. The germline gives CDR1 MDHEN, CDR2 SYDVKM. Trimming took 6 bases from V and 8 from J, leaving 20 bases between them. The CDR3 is CASRDPRRGTDSPLHF. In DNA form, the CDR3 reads TGTGCCAGCAGGGATCCCCGGCGGGGTACGGATTCACCCCTCCACTTT.

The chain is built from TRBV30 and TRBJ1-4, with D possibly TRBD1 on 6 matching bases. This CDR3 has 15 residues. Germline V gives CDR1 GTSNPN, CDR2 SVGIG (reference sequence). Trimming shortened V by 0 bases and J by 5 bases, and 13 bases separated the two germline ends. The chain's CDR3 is CAWSVQGRANEKLFF. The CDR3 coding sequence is TGTGCCTGGAGTGTACAGGGACGGGCAAATGAAAAACTGTTTTTT.

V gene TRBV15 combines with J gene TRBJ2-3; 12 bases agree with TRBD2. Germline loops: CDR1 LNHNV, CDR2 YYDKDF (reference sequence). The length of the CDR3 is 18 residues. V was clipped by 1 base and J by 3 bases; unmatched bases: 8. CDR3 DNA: TGTGCCACCAGCAGAGCAAAGACTAGCGGGAGTGGGACAGATACGCAGTATTTT. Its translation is CATSRAKTSGSGTDTQYF.

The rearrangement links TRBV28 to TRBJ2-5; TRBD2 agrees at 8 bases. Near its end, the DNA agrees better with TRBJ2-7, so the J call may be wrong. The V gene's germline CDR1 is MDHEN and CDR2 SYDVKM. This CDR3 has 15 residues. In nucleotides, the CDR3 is TGTGCCAGCAGTTTGGCCCGTAGCGGGACCTACGAGCAGTACTTC. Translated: CASSLARSGTYEQYF.

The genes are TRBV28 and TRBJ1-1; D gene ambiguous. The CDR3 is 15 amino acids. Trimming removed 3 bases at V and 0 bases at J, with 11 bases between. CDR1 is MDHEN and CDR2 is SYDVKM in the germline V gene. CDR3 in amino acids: CASSLGSRMNTEAFF. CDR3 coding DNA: TGTGCCAGCAGTTTGGGCAGCCGAATGAACACTGAAGCTTTCTTT.

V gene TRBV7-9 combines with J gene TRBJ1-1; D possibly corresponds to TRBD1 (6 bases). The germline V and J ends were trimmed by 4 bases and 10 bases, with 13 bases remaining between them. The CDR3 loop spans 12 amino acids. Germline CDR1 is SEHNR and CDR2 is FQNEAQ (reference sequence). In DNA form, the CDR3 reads TGTGCCAGCAGCTCCACGGACAGAGTAGCTTTCTTT. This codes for CASSSTDRVAFF.

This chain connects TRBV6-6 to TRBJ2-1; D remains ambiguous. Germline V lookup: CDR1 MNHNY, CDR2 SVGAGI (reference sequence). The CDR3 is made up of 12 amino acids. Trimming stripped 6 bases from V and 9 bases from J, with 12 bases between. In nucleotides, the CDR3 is TGTGCCAGCAGCACCGGTTGGAGTGAGCAGTTCTTC. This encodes CASSTGWSEQFF.

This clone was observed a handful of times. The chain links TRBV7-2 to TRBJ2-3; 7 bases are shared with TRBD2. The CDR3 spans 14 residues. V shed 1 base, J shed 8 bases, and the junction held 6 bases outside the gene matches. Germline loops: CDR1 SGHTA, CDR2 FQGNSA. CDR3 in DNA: TGTGCCAGCAGCTTAGGGCGGGAGAGGGGTACGCAGTATTTT. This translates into CASSLGRERGTQYF.